The clone carrying this T cell receptor beta chain was picked up a small number of times. What it binds is not known. Germline assignment: CDR1 SGHRS and CDR2 YFSETQ. This CDR3 is 18 amino acids long. The V gene end was trimmed by 2 bases and the J gene end by 2 bases; junction bases not matched to a gene: 12. The entry originates in a study of T cells after yellow fever vaccination. General study findings and limits: Reappearance after the booster was seen for most primary-vaccination clones, at roughly 96% CD4 and 75% to 90% CD8.

One entry per CDR3 protein, called by TCRdb with MiXCR from the 5' RACE reads. This sample carries a few hundred thousand distinct CDR3 sequences, 17% of them seen once, and the ten largest clones take 15% to 20%. This TCR derives from a man younger than 35 who received the YFV17D yellow fever vaccine. This specimen was PBMCs, taken around 5 days after the first yellow fever vaccination. The chain couples TRBV5-1 to TRBJ2-3, with 9 bases lining up with TRBD2. The CDR3 here is CASSLNTFLAGYTDTQYF. Written as DNA, the CDR3 is TGCGCCAGCAGCTTAAACACATTTCTAGCGGGGTACACAGATACGCAGTATTTT.